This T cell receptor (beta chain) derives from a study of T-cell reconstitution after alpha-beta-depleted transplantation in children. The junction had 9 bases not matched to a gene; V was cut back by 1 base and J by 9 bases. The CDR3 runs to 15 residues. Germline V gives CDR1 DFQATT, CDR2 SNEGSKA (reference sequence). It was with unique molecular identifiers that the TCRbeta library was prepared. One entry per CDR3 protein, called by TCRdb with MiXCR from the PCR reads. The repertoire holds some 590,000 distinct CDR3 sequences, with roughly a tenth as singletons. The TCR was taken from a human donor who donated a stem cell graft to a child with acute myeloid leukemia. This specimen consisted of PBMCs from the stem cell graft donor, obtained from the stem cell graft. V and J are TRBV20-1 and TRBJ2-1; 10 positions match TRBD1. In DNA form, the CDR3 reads TGCAGTGCTAGAGGGGACAGGGGAGTAACGGGTGAGCAGTTCTTC. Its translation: CSARGDRGVTGEQFF.